The subject of this entry is one T cell receptor beta chain. This sample is drawn from a study of T cells in Graves' hyperthyroidism and ophthalmopathy. The CDR3 is 14 amino acids. V was cut by 2 bases and J by 5 bases, with 10 bases left in between. Germline-derived CDR1 and CDR2 are SGHVT and SQSDAQ. The investigators amplified TCR beta CDR3 regions from RNA transcripts. The primer set for the first-round RT-PCR of the TCR CDR3 was HTBI. TCRdb reanalysed the multiplex PCR reads using MiXCR and keeps one entry per CDR3 protein. The sample carries hundreds of thousands of distinct CDR3 sequences, just over 45% recorded once. The study defined stable Graves' hyperthyroidism as no ophthalmopathy progression within 18 months.

This clonotype originated in a woman under 30 with Graves' hyperthyroidism. V and J are TRBV7-4 and TRBJ1-5; tentatively, D is TRBD1 (6 bases). The sample consisted of peripheral blood or thyroid tissue (not recorded which). Written as DNA, the CDR3 is TGTGCCAGCAGCTTAAACAGGGAAGATCAGCCCCAGCATTTT. Its protein is CASSLNREDQPQHF.